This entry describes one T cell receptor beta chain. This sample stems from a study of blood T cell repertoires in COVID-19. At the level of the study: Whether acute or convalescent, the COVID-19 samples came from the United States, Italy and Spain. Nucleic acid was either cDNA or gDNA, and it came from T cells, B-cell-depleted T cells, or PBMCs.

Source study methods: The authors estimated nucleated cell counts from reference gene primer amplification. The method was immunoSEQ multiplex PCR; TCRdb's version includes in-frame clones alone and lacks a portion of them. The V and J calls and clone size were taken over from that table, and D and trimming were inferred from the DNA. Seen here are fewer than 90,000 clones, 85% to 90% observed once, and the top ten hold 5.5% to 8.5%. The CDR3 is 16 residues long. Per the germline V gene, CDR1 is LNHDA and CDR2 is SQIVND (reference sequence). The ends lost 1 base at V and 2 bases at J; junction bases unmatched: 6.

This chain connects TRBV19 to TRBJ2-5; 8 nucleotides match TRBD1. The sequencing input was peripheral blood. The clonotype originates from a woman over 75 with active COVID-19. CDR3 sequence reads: CASSIAPTGGQETQYF. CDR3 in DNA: TGTGCCAGTAGTATAGCCCCCACAGGGGGGCAAGAGACCCAGTACTTC.